The 9 T cell receptor beta chains listed next were all sequenced from one sample in a study of T-cell reconstitution after alpha-beta-depleted transplantation in children. Unique molecular identifiers were used to barcode this TCRbeta library. TCRdb analysed the PCR reads with MiXCR anew, one entry per CDR3 protein. The sample gives approximately 980,000 distinct CDR3 sequences, roughly 29% of which show up once; about 28% is in the top ten. Material: PBMCs, mostly from graft donor cells, obtained 360 days after TCRalphabeta/CD19-depleted stem cell transplant. These receptors were collected from a boy under three years old who had a stem cell transplant for SCID, so the T cells may come from the graft donor.

The rearrangement joins TRBV29-1 to TRBJ1-4, with D maybe TRBD1 (5 bases). Germline V gene data show CDR1 as SQVTM and CDR2 as ANQGSEA. This CDR3 has 12 residues. Trimming pared 7 bases from V and 4 bases from J, leaving 10 bases between. The CDR3: CSAGQFNEKLFF. Written as DNA, the CDR3 is TGCAGCGCGGGGCAGTTTAATGAAAAACTGTTTTTT.

The rearrangement uses TRBV18 and TRBJ2-1; no reliable D call. CDR1 and CDR2 (germline): KGHSH, LQKENI. This CDR3 contains 14 residues. V was cut by 3 bases and J by 5 bases, with 11 bases left in between. CDR3 amino acids: CASSPRTVDNEQFF. CDR3 DNA sequence: TGTGCCAGCTCACCCCGGACCGTTGACAATGAGCAGTTCTTC.

The chain has TRBV4-1 and TRBJ2-7; 10 bases agree with TRBD1. The length of the CDR3 is 15 residues. Trimming at V came to 2 bases and at J to 6 bases, leaving 7 bases not matched to a gene. The V gene's germline CDR1 is MGHRA and CDR2 YSYEKL. The CDR3 spells CASSQPGQGWVEQYF. The CDR3 DNA reads TGCGCCAGCAGCCAACCGGGACAGGGGTGGGTCGAGCAGTACTTC.

The rearrangement uses TRBV7-2 and TRBJ2-7, with unresolved D. The CDR3 sequence is 15 residues long. CDR1 is SGHTA and CDR2 is FQGNSA in the germline V gene. V gave up 1 base and J gave up 0 bases, with 10 bases separating them. The CDR3 coding sequence is TGTGCCAGCAGCTTAGGCATGGCCAGCTCCTACGAGCAGTACTTC. It is translated as CASSLGMASSYEQYF.

This clonotype has just a few counts. J is TRBJ2-7 and V is TRBV29-1; possible D gene TRBD2, 5 bases. CDR3 length equals 12 residues. V lost 4 bases, J lost 5 bases, and 12 bases lay in between. Germline lookup yields CDR1 SQVTM and CDR2 ANQGSEA. Here the CDR3 DNA reads TGCAGCGTTGCGACGGAGGCGAACGAGCAGTACTTC. Residues: CSVATEANEQYF.

This chain connects TRBV5-1 to TRBJ2-1, with 7 bases matching TRBD1. The ends lost 1 base at V and 4 bases at J; junction bases unmatched: 11. The CDR3 spans 17 residues. CDR1 and CDR2 from the germline V gene are SGHRS and YFSETQ. CDR3 loop: CASSLSPRDSQYNEQFF. DNA of the CDR3: TGCGCCAGCAGCTTGAGCCCCCGGGACAGTCAATACAATGAGCAGTTCTTC.

This clonotype was seen only a few times. The rearrangement links TRBV3-1 to TRBJ2-5; a weak D match, TRBD1 (5 bases). CDR1 LGHDT and CDR2 YNNKEL come from the germline V gene (reference sequence). The CDR3 is 14 amino acids. V lost 1 base and J lost 1, with 7 bases in between. CDR3 sequence reads: CASSQGGSQETQYF. The CDR3 DNA sequence: TGTGCCAGCAGCCAAGGGGGCAGCCAAGAGACCCAGTACTTC.

This clonotype was counted between two and nine times. V usage is TRBV12-3 or TRBV12-4 and J usage is TRBJ1-3; D is undetermined. V lost 2 bases, J lost 4 bases, and 3 bases lay in between. This CDR3 region has 12 residues. The CDR3: CASSLIGNTIYF. In DNA, the CDR3 is TGTGCCAGCAGTTTAATAGGAAACACCATATATTTT.

This sequence joins TRBV4-2 and TRBJ2-3; D tentatively reads TRBD1 or TRBD2 (6 bases each). The CDR3 loop spans 16 amino acids. V was pared by 4 bases and J by 2 bases, with 16 bases between. Germline V gives CDR1 LGHNA, CDR2 YNFKEQ. This chain's CDR3 is CASSPRGRVITDTQYF. In DNA, the CDR3 is TGTGCCAGCAGCCCCCGGGGGCGGGTCATCACAGATACGCAGTATTTT.